This paragraph reports one T cell receptor beta chain. Its antigen is unidentified. The CDR3 runs 16 residues. The germline V and J ends were trimmed by 0 bases and 7 bases, with 16 bases remaining between them. CDR1 is SQVTM and CDR2 is ANQGSEA in the germline V gene. Donors were healthy Caucasian individuals from Russia aged roughly 6 to 95. This specimen comes from a study of blood T cells in healthy people across ages. Findings and caveats of the study: TCR beta diversity, measured per million T cells, fell in a roughly linear way with age. Donors of long life had a larger count of naive CD4+ cells and greater diversity than aged donors.

Alongside a J-beta primer mix, a sample-barcoded 5' primer served in a second PCR lasting about 7 to 11 cycles. TCRdb re-derived calls from the 5' RACE reads in MiXCR, one entry per CDR3 protein. The sample holds 1.4 million or so distinct CDR3 sequences; less than 45% are singletons and the top ten take over 3.5%. This chain links TRBV29-1 with TRBJ1-6; D is possibly TRBD1 (5 bases). Sequenced input: blood. The sequence came from a woman under 30 in good health. The CDR3 region has the DNA TGCAGCGTTGAAGATATGGGGCAATTATGGAATTCACCCCTCCACTTT. Translating gives CSVEDMGQLWNSPLHF.